A single sample is the source of the 22 T cell receptor beta chains below, sequenced in a study of OX40 agonist ivuxolimab in advanced cancers. Assay used: immunoSEQ multiplex PCR; TCRdb lists only in-frame clones, some missing. The table records almost 90,000 clones, approximately 91% of them present only once. The specimen was CD4+ or CD8+ T cells sorted from blood, collected in a trial of the OX40 agonist ivuxolimab. These receptors were taken from an adult with an advanced solid tumor such as melanoma, head and neck, liver or kidney cancer.

This sequence joins TRBV7-2 and TRBJ1-5; D is uncertain. The V gene lost 4 bases and the J gene lost 1 base, with 8 bases spanning the gap. The CDR3 sequence is 14 residues long. Germline CDR1 is SGHTA and CDR2 is FQGNSA. The CDR3 region has the DNA TGTGCCAGCAGCTCCGACGGGAGCAATCAGCCCCAGCATTTT. Residues: CASSSDGSNQPQHF.

This clone was picked up one time. The chain carries TRBV7-9 and TRBJ2-1, with 10 bases that match TRBD1. V trimming: 5 bases; J trimming: 6 bases; junction bases outside the gene matches: 4. This CDR3 spans 14 amino acids. The germline gives CDR1 SEHNR, CDR2 FQNEAQ (reference sequence). CDR3 coding DNA: TGTGCCAGCAGCCCCGGACAGGGGGTCAATGAGCAGTTCTTC. It specifies CASSPGQGVNEQFF.

The chain couples TRBV6-1 to TRBJ2-7; D may be TRBD1 or TRBD2 (5 bases each). This CDR3 contains 12 residues. From germline, CDR1 is MNHNS and CDR2 SASEGT. Trimming pared 2 bases from V and 5 bases from J, leaving 7 bases between. The CDR3 nucleotides are TGTGCCAGCAGTGAACGGGGCAACGAGCAGTACTTC. It is translated as CASSERGNEQYF.

The chain has TRBV28 and TRBJ1-3, with no clear D. Trimming shortened V by 3 bases and J by 2 bases, and 11 bases separated the two germline ends. There are 15 residues in the CDR3. Germline V lookup: CDR1 MDHEN, CDR2 SYDVKM. CDR3 DNA: TGTGCCAGCAGTTTCCCCTTGGGTCCTGGAAACACCATATATTTT. This encodes CASSFPLGPGNTIYF.

This clone was seen a single time. The rearrangement links TRBV30 to TRBJ1-5; TRBD1 matches at 7 bases. The V gene end was trimmed by 3 bases and the J gene end by 3 bases; junction bases not matched to a gene: 5. Germline-derived CDR1 and CDR2 are GTSNPN and SVGIG (reference sequence). The CDR3 has 14 amino acids. CDR3 region: CAWRGQTHNQPQHF. CDR3 DNA sequence: TGTGCCTGGAGGGGACAGACCCACAATCAGCCCCAGCATTTT.

The V and J genes are TRBV18 and TRBJ1-1; D unclear. The CDR3 totals 12 residues. Germline V gene data show CDR1 as KGHSH and CDR2 as LQKENI. V lost 2 bases, J lost 7 bases, and 8 bases lay in between. The CDR3 DNA reads as TGTGCCAGCTCACCAATGGGGTTTGAAGCTTTCTTT. It codes for CASSPMGFEAFF.

This chain joins TRBV15 and TRBJ1-1; D unresolved. The V end lost 0 bases, the J end lost 2 bases, and 10 bases lay between the germline ends. The CDR3 has 15 residues. Germline V CDR1 and CDR2: LNHNV, YYDKDF (reference sequence). CDR3 DNA: TGTGCCACCAGCAGAGATTATAACAGCAACACTGAAGCTTTCTTT. This codes for CATSRDYNSNTEAFF. Full variable domain (rest looked up from reference TRBV15 and TRBJ1-1): DAMVIQNPRYQVTQFGKPVTLSCSQTLNHNVMYWYQQKSSQAPKLLFHYYDKDFNNEADTPDNFQSRRPNTSFCFLDIRSPGLGDTAMYLCATSRDYNSNTEAFFGQGTRLTVV.

The V call is TRBV7-2, the J call TRBJ2-1; 8 bases match TRBD2. From germline, CDR1 is SGHTA and CDR2 FQGNSA. This CDR3 has 15 amino acids. Unmatched junction bases numbered 5, after V lost 4 bases and J lost 3 bases. As DNA, the CDR3 is TGTGCCAGCAGCTCGGGGCTAGCGGGCTACAATGAGCAGTTCTTC. It codes for CASSSGLAGYNEQFF.

Turning to this clone: The junction and the germline gene differ at one end; a read error may be behind it. This rearrangement joins TRBV15 to TRBJ2-2, with D hard to call. Germline CDR1 and CDR2: LNHNV and YYDKDF (reference sequence). This CDR3 contains 12 residues. Written as DNA, the CDR3 is TGTGCCACCAGCAGATACACCGGTGAGCTGTTTTTT. Amino acids: CATSRYTGELFF.

This chain links TRBV9 with TRBJ1-5; D gene ambiguous. V was pared by 4 bases and J by 0 bases, with 11 bases between. The CDR3 has 15 amino acids. Germline assignment: CDR1 SGDLS and CDR2 YYNGEE. CDR3 nucleotides: TGTGCCAGCAGCTTTGGGCCTGATAGCAATCAGCCCCAGCATTTT. This codes for CASSFGPDSNQPQHF.

The chain uses TRBV9 and TRBJ2-2, with TRBD2 identical over 12 bases. This CDR3 spans 17 amino acids. CDR1 is SGDLS, CDR2 YYNGEE, per germline. V lost 0 bases to trimming and J lost 3 bases; unmatched junction nucleotides: 3. CDR3 protein: CASSVASGRADTGELFF. The CDR3 DNA is TGTGCCAGCAGCGTAGCTAGCGGGAGGGCGGACACCGGGGAGCTGTTTTTT.

The chain links TRBV18 to TRBJ1-1; D is possibly TRBD1 (5 bases). The CDR3 contains 16 residues. Trimming took 3 bases from V and 4 from J, leaving 18 bases between them. Germline values: CDR1 KGHSH, CDR2 LQKENI. The CDR3 is CASSPATGQRTTEAFF. CDR3 nucleotides: TGTGCCAGCTCACCGGCTACAGGTCAACGGACCACTGAAGCTTTCTTT. The whole variable domain, filled in from reference TRBV18 and TRBJ1-1, reads NAGVMQNPRHLVRRRGQEARLRCSPMKGHSHVYWYRQLPEEGLKFMVYLQKENIIDESGMPKERFSAEFPKEGPSILRIQQVVRGDSAAYFCASSPATGQRTTEAFFGQGTRLTVV.

This clone was seen more than once but under ten times. The chain has TRBV7-7 and TRBJ2-6; 10 bases align to TRBD1. The germline gives CDR1 SSHAT, CDR2 FNYEAQ (reference sequence). Trimming took 5 bases from V and 0 from J; bases not matched to a gene: 4. The CDR3 extends over 17 amino acids. The CDR3 region is CASSPGQGTSGANVLTF. CDR3 nucleotides: TGTGCCAGCAGCCCGGGACAGGGGACCTCTGGGGCCAACGTCCTGACTTTC. Full variable domain (outside the CDR3, taken from reference TRBV7-7 and TRBJ2-6): GAGVSQSPRYKVTKRGQDVTLRCDPISSHATLYWYQQALGQGPEFLTYFNYEAQPDKSGLPSDRFSAERPEGSISTLTIQRTEQRDSAMYRCASSPGQGTSGANVLTFGAGSRLTVL.

J is TRBJ2-1 and V is TRBV28; 10 bases line up with TRBD2. CDR1 is MDHEN, CDR2 SYDVKM, per germline. The junction had 1 base not matched to a gene; V was cut back by 6 bases and J by 5 bases. The CDR3 spans 13 residues. The CDR3 spells CASRLAGHNEQFF. CDR3 nucleotides: TGTGCCAGCAGACTAGCGGGGCACAATGAGCAGTTCTTC.

The chain combines TRBV7-2 with TRBJ2-2; D unclear. CDR3 length: 13 residues. Germline V gives CDR1 SGHTA, CDR2 FQGNSA. Deletions cut 5 bases from V and 7 bases from J, with 11 bases between. This CDR3 reads CASSPRRHGELFF. DNA for the CDR3: TGTGCCAGCAGCCCCCGGCGCCACGGGGAGCTGTTTTTT.

The rearrangement links TRBV27 to TRBJ2-1; D remains ambiguous. With 5 bases removed from V and 5 bases from J, the gap between germline ends came to 19 bases. The CDR3 contains 16 residues. Germline lookup yields CDR1 MNHEY and CDR2 SMNVEV (reference sequence). The CDR3 sequence: CASSPTGDSWDNEQFF. In nucleotides, the CDR3 is TGTGCCAGCAGTCCCACCGGTGATAGTTGGGACAATGAGCAGTTCTTC.

This chain links TRBV30 with TRBJ1-6; 7 bases align to TRBD1. Looked up from germline, CDR1 is GTSNPN and CDR2 is SVGIG (reference sequence). The CDR3 sequence is 18 residues long. V shed 3 bases and J 7 bases; nucleotides not matched to a gene: 18. The CDR3 DNA sequence: TGTGCCTGGAGCGTCAGGACAGGATTAGGGGGTGAAAATTCACCCCTCCACTTT. Encoded protein: CAWSVRTGLGGENSPLHF.

This clone was observed once. The chain couples TRBV7-2 to TRBJ1-4; D unclear. The CDR3 totals 15 residues. Trimming shortened V by 1 base and J by 2 bases, and 8 bases separated the two germline ends. CDR1 is SGHTA, CDR2 FQGNSA, per germline. The CDR3, as DNA: TGTGCCAGCAGCTTAGGAGTCGGCACTAATGAAAAACTGTTTTTT. Residues: CASSLGVGTNEKLFF.

The V and J genes are TRBV6-5 and TRBJ1-5; unclear D gene. CDR1 is MNHEY and CDR2 is SVGAGI in the germline V gene. The CDR3 spans 16 residues. The V end lost 3 bases, the J end lost 0 bases, and 12 bases lay between the germline ends. The CDR3 region is CASSYLADYSNQPQHF. CDR3 coding DNA: TGTGCCAGCAGTTATCTGGCAGATTATAGCAATCAGCCCCAGCATTTT.

The chain uses TRBV29-1 and TRBJ2-1, with 7 positions matching TRBD2. This CDR3 comprises 15 residues. Germline CDR1 reads SQVTM; CDR2 reads ANQGSEA. The trim removed 3 bases at V and 4 bases at J, leaving 9 bases unmatched. CDR3 nucleotide sequence: TGCAGCGTTGATGGGGGGGTCGCTCAATACAATGAGCAGTTCTTC. As protein: CSVDGGVAQYNEQFF.

The rearrangement uses TRBV5-1 and TRBJ2-3; D perhaps matches TRBD2 (6 bases). The CDR3 runs to 14 residues. Germline CDR1 reads SGHRS; CDR2 reads YFSETQ. V was shortened by 4 bases and J by 0 bases, with 9 bases between the two germline ends. CDR3 bases: TGCGCCAGCAGCGTCGGGGGTAGCACAGATACGCAGTATTTT. It encodes CASSVGGSTDTQYF.

V is TRBV7-7 and J is TRBJ2-6; D possibly uses TRBD1 or TRBD2 (6 bases each). Trimming pared 4 bases from V and 2 bases from J, leaving 21 bases between. The CDR3 is 19 amino acids. The germline V gene encodes CDR1 SSHAT and CDR2 FNYEAQ (reference sequence). The DNA of the CDR3 is TGTGCCAGCAGCTCAAACACAGGGACTCCAGGGGCTGGGGCCAACGTCCTGACTTTC. Encoded protein: CASSSNTGTPGAGANVLTF.